The next 27 T cell receptor beta chains were all read from a single sample in a study of CD8+ T cells in alopecia areata. TCR sequencing used cDNA made by reverse transcription of extracted RNA. Produced via immunoSEQ multiplex PCR; TCRdb's table is partial and in-frame only. In the table there are fewer than 250,000 clones, 50% to 70% of which are singletons. The starting material was CD4+ T cells sorted from blood, obtained at week 0. The receptors derive from a human donor with alopecia areata.

This clone was observed a handful of times. The V gene is TRBV2, the J gene TRBJ2-5; perhaps TRBD1 as D (6 bases). Trimming stripped 0 bases from V and 1 base from J, with 15 bases between. From germline, CDR1 is SNHLY and CDR2 FYNNEI. This CDR3 has 17 amino acids. DNA of the CDR3: TGTGCCAGCAGTGAAGCGCAGGGGACGGCCATCCAAGAGACCCAGTACTTC. It codes for CASSEAQGTAIQETQYF.

This chain joins TRBV27 and TRBJ1-5, with TRBD1 matching over 9 bases. CDR1 MNHEY and CDR2 SMNVEV come from the germline V gene (reference sequence). CDR3 size: 15 residues. The V and J ends lost 5 bases and 3 bases, in that order; junction bases with no gene match: 5. CDR3 DNA sequence: TGTGCCAGCAGTATAGGACAGGGGTACAATCAGCCCCAGCATTTT. This translates into CASSIGQGYNQPQHF.

The chain is built from TRBV5-6 and TRBJ1-2, with D unresolved. The CDR3 runs to 14 residues. The germline CDR1 and CDR2 sequences are SGHDT and YYEEEE. Trimming cost V 4 bases and J 6 bases, with 16 bases left between them. The CDR3 loop reads CASSDLGRENGYTF. CDR3 DNA: TGTGCCAGCAGCGACCTGGGGAGGGAGAATGGCTACACCTTC.

The chain links TRBV5-6 to TRBJ2-7; TRBD1 is a possible D gene (5 bases). The germline V gene encodes CDR1 SGHDT and CDR2 YYEEEE. V lost 4 bases to trimming and J lost 7 bases, with 18 bases between them. This CDR3 has 14 amino acids. CDR3 protein: CASSADQGVGEQYF. In nucleotides, the CDR3 is TGTGCCAGCAGCGCCGATCAAGGGGTAGGGGAGCAGTACTTC.

This clone came up a few times. The chain uses TRBV7-9 and TRBJ2-7, with a tentative D call TRBD1 (5 bases). CDR3 length equals 12 residues. Trimming took 4 bases from V and 7 from J, leaving 11 bases between them. Germline assignment: CDR1 SEHNR and CDR2 FQNEAQ (reference sequence). In DNA form, the CDR3 reads TGTGCCAGCAGCTCACAGGATCGGGAGCAGTACTTC. This gives the protein CASSSQDREQYF.

The V call is TRBV4-1, the J call TRBJ2-1; D is unclear. Germline lookup yields CDR1 MGHRA and CDR2 YSYEKL. CDR3 length: 15 amino acids. Deletions cut 2 bases from V and 9 bases from J, with 17 bases between. The CDR3 coding sequence is TGCGCCAGCAGCCAACCCTTAACAAAACGGTTTGAGCAGTTCTTC. Its protein is CASSQPLTKRFEQFF.

This clone was seen only a few times. The chain combines TRBV7-2 with TRBJ2-2; D gene unclear. CDR3 length: 13 amino acids. V lost 3 bases and J lost 5, with 7 bases in between. CDR1 is SGHTA, CDR2 FQGNSA, per germline. DNA of the CDR3: TGTGCCAGCAGCTTCTCAAGGACCGGGGAGCTGTTTTTT. The encoded protein is CASSFSRTGELFF.

This clone occurred a few times. At the DNA level, this CDR3 is encoded by other sequences in the same sample as well. The chain employs TRBV30 and TRBJ2-3; D is uncertain. The CDR3 sequence is 13 residues long. The V end was cut by 4 bases, the J end by 1 base, with 9 bases between. Germline V lookup: CDR1 GTSNPN, CDR2 SVGIG (reference sequence). DNA of the CDR3: TGTGCCTGGAATCGGCGCGGCACAGATACGCAGTATTTT. It codes for CAWNRRGTDTQYF. The full variable domain, with the rest looked up from reference TRBV30 and TRBJ2-3, is SQTIHQWPATLVQPVGSPLSLECTVEGTSNPNLYWYRQAAGRGLQLLFYSVGIGQISSEVPQNLSASRPQDRQFILSSKKLLLSDSGFYLCAWNRRGTDTQYFGPGTRLTVL.

This chain uses TRBV2 with TRBJ2-2, with a possible D match to TRBD2 (6 bases). Trimming took off 6 bases at V and 5 bases at J, with 13 bases between the two ends. Germline V gene data show CDR1 as SNHLY and CDR2 as FYNNEI. There are 14 residues in the CDR3. The CDR3 here is CASSPGTVTGELFF. In DNA, the CDR3 is TGTGCCAGCAGCCCCGGGACTGTAACCGGGGAGCTGTTTTTT.

This rearrangement joins TRBV9 to TRBJ2-6; tentatively, D is TRBD1 or TRBD2 (5 bases each). The germline CDR1 and CDR2 sequences are SGDLS and YYNGEE. CDR3 size: 19 residues. V lost 0 bases and J 4 bases, leaving 20 bases between the germline ends. The CDR3 reads CASSVEGDPSWRGANVLTF. The CDR3 DNA is TGTGCCAGCAGCGTAGAAGGGGACCCATCCTGGAGGGGGGCCAACGTCCTGACTTTC.

This chain uses TRBV6-5 with TRBJ1-5; no definite D call. Trimming took off 7 bases at V and 3 bases at J, with 10 bases between the two ends. Germline V lookup: CDR1 MNHEY, CDR2 SVGAGI. There are 13 residues in the CDR3. The CDR3: CASNGGLNQPQHF. The CDR3 nucleotides read TGTGCCAGCAACGGAGGGCTCAATCAGCCCCAGCATTTT.

The V gene is TRBV5-1, the J gene TRBJ2-2, with D perhaps given as TRBD1 or TRBD2 (6 bases each). V dropped 2 bases and J dropped 2 bases, with 13 bases sitting between them. The CDR3 extends over 16 amino acids. Germline CDR1 reads SGHRS; CDR2 reads YFSETQ. Written as DNA, the CDR3 is TGCGCCAGCAGCTTTACGGCGGGACATAACACCGGGGAGCTGTTTTTT. It encodes CASSFTAGHNTGELFF.

CDR3 nucleotides: TGTGCCAGCAGCTCCGGGCCTAGCCAGTACTTC. This codes for CASSSGPSQYF. The V call is TRBV7-9, the J call TRBJ2-5, with no clear D. This CDR3 comprises 11 residues. V lost 4 bases to trimming and J lost 10 bases, with 10 bases between them. Looked up from germline, CDR1 is SEHNR and CDR2 is FQNEAQ (reference sequence). Together with reference TRBV7-9 and TRBJ2-5, the CDR3 gives the full variable domain: DTGVSQNPRHKITKRGQNVTFRCDPISEHNRLYWYRQTLGQGPEFLTYFQNEAQLEKSRLLSDRFSAERPKGSFSTLEIQRTEQGDSAMYLCASSSGPSQYFGPGTRLLVL.

The chain uses TRBV29-1 and TRBJ2-2; the match to TRBD1 covers 8 bases. This CDR3 has 13 amino acids. CDR1 and CDR2 from the germline V gene are SQVTM and ANQGSEA. V gave up 7 bases and J gave up 1 base; unmatched junction bases: 2. CDR3 region: CSGGTGNTGELFF. The CDR3 DNA reads as TGCAGCGGGGGGACAGGGAACACCGGGGAGCTGTTTTTT.

The chain employs TRBV5-1 and TRBJ2-7; 7 bases fit TRBD1. This CDR3 has 15 residues. V gave up 4 bases and J gave up 3 bases; unmatched junction bases: 10. Looked up from germline, CDR1 is SGHRS and CDR2 is YFSETQ. Written as DNA, the CDR3 is TGCGCCAGCAGCCGAACTCCCGGGACAGTCTACGAGCAGTACTTC. Translation gives CASSRTPGTVYEQYF.

The chain combines TRBV7-9 with TRBJ1-2, with TRBD1 matching over 8 bases. Germline V gives CDR1 SEHNR, CDR2 FQNEAQ (reference sequence). There are 15 residues in the CDR3. V was pared by 3 bases and J by 4 bases, with 7 bases of the junction left unmatched. DNA for the CDR3: TGTGCCAGCAGCTTCCCCCGGACAGGGACCTATGGCTACACCTTC. Translation: CASSFPRTGTYGYTF.

This clone was seen only a few times. The chain has TRBV5-1 and TRBJ2-7; D gene unclear. The CDR3 is 14 residues long. V gave up 2 bases and J gave up 4 bases, with 13 bases separating them. Germline CDR1 is SGHRS and CDR2 is YFSETQ. The CDR3 loop reads CASSLLDRVYEQYF. The DNA of the CDR3 is TGCGCCAGCAGCTTACTGGACCGAGTTTACGAGCAGTACTTC.

The chain has TRBV5-1 and TRBJ2-3, with D possibly called TRBD1 or TRBD2 (5 bases each). The V gene's germline CDR1 is SGHRS and CDR2 YFSETQ. The CDR3 is made up of 15 amino acids. V was trimmed by 1 base and J by 4 bases, leaving 13 bases between them. For the CDR3, the DNA is TGCGCCAGCAGCTTGAGCCTGTTGGGGGCAGATACGCAGTATTTT. Protein: CASSLSLLGADTQYF. The variable domain in full, with the rest retrieved from reference TRBV5-1 and TRBJ2-3, is KAGVTQTPRYLIKTRGQQVTLSCSPISGHRSVSWYQQTPGQGLQFLFEYFSETQRNKGNFPGRFSGRQFSNSRSEMNVSTLELGDSALYLCASSLSLLGADTQYFGPGTRLTVL.

Only one count was recorded for this clone. The rearrangement links TRBV29-1 to TRBJ2-3, with D possibly TRBD2 on 5 matching bases. CDR3 size: 10 residues. Germline CDR1 and CDR2: SQVTM and ANQGSEA. The ends were cut back, 7 bases at V and 7 bases at J, with 9 bases in the middle. CDR3 DNA sequence: TGCAGCGCCTCGGACTATACGCAGTATTTT. Translating gives CSASDYTQYF.

The rearrangement joins TRBV7-2 to TRBJ1-1; TRBD1 matches 7 bases. V gave up 1 base and J gave up 1 base; unmatched junction bases: 0. The CDR3 extends over 14 amino acids. Germline V gene sequence: CDR1 SGHTA, CDR2 FQGNSA. CDR3 sequence: CASSLGQGNTEAFF. In DNA form, the CDR3 reads TGTGCCAGCAGCTTAGGACAGGGGAACACTGAAGCTTTCTTT.

The chain uses TRBV23-1 and TRBJ1-4, with 8 bases lining up with TRBD1. TRBV23-1 is sorted into the ORF group, with uncertain function. The V and J ends lost 8 bases and 8 bases, in that order; junction bases with no gene match: 10. The CDR3 consists of 14 residues. This chain's CDR3 is CASPKDRVGEKLFF. The CDR3 region has the DNA TGCGCCAGCCCCAAGGACAGGGTTGGAGAAAAACTGTTTTTT.

The gene calls are TRBV30 and TRBJ2-5; TRBD2 matches 7 bases. CDR3 length: 13 amino acids. J lost 2 bases, V lost 0 bases, and 0 bases had no gene match. Germline CDR1 GTSNPN, CDR2 SVGIG (reference sequence). The DNA for the CDR3 is TGTGCCTGGAGTGTGGGGGGGCAAGAGACCCAGTACTTC. Residues: CAWSVGGQETQYF.

As DNA, the CDR3 is TGTGCCAGCAGCTTGGCTTCTGGGTCGGCTGAAGCTTTCTTT. It translates to CASSLASGSAEAFF. The rearrangement links TRBV5-4 to TRBJ1-1; D is uncertain. In germline, CDR1 is SGHNT, CDR2 YYREEE (reference sequence). V dropped 0 bases and J dropped 6 bases, with 12 bases sitting between them. This CDR3 comprises 14 residues.

This clone showed up just a few times. The rearrangement joins TRBV30 to TRBJ2-3; D unclear. Trimming shortened V by 2 bases and J by 4 bases, and 7 bases separated the two germline ends. The germline V gene has CDR1 GTSNPN and CDR2 SVGIG (reference sequence). The CDR3 length is 12 residues. CDR3 coding DNA: TGTGCCTGGAGTAAGACGGCAGATACGCAGTATTTT. It specifies CAWSKTADTQYF.

The chain joins TRBV29-1 to TRBJ2-6; D is perhaps TRBD1 (6 bases). Germline V gene data show CDR1 as SQVTM and CDR2 as ANQGSEA. V lost 5 bases and J lost 1, with 18 bases in between. This CDR3 comprises 17 residues. CDR3 region: CSVLPVSQGSGANVLTF. As DNA, the CDR3 is TGCAGCGTTCTACCCGTATCGCAGGGGTCTGGGGCCAACGTCCTGACTTTC.

V usage is TRBV2 and J usage is TRBJ2-1; no definite D call. Germline loops: CDR1 SNHLY, CDR2 FYNNEI. V gave up 8 bases and J gave up 10 bases, with 18 bases separating them. This CDR3 comprises 13 residues. CDR3 nucleotide sequence: TGTGCCAGCGTCCTAAGGGCTCTGAAGGAGCAGTTCTTC. It codes for CASVLRALKEQFF.

This clone was counted a few times. The chain links TRBV29-1 to TRBJ2-5; 13 positions agree with TRBD2. CDR3 length: 16 residues. The V gene's germline CDR1 is SQVTM and CDR2 ANQGSEA. Unmatched junction bases numbered 6, after V lost 4 bases and J lost 1 base. The DNA of the CDR3 is TGCAGCGTTGCCACCGGACTAGCGGGAGTCCAAGAGACCCAGTACTTC. Translating it yields CSVATGLAGVQETQYF.